This TCR beta chain was captured in a study of early T cells in non-severe SARS-CoV-2 infection. Study-wide background: Chains stayed unpaired after sequencing of bulk RNA from unsorted whole blood.

Individual cDNA molecules received unique molecular identifiers. In TCRdb, the 5' RACE reads were re-called with MiXCR into one record per CDR3 protein. Among approximately 31,000 distinct CDR3 sequences listed, around 7% were seen once. A note on this clonotype: Its target is unknown.

The ends lost 1 base at V and 8 bases at J; junction bases unmatched: 4. This CDR3 is built from 14 residues. Germline lookup yields CDR1 SGHKS and CDR2 YYEKEE (reference sequence). The study's findings and limits: Missing private and CD4 specificities, VDJdb matching favored anti-spike CD8 responses.

J is TRBJ2-1 and V is TRBV5-5; 9 bases map to TRBD2. The origin of this receptor is an adult who was a healthcare worker with PCR-confirmed SARS-CoV-2 infection or an uninfected control (not recorded which). The sequenced material came from whole blood. Here the CDR3 DNA reads TGTGCCAGCAGCTTGCTAGCGGGAACTGATGAGCAGTTCTTC. Its protein product is CASSLLAGTDEQFF.